This TCR beta chain was recovered during a study of T cell repertoires in ileal Crohn's disease. The wider study: Patients had a median roughly 8-year disease duration, and under 45% were active smokers. Thiopurines (11) or anti-TNF agents (around 19) were given postoperatively to about half.

The CDR3 is 13 residues long. V was shortened by 5 bases and J by 8 bases, with 12 bases between the two germline ends. CDR1 LNHNV and CDR2 YYDKDF come from the germline V gene (reference sequence). TCRdb's copy holds only in-frame clones and misses some; the assay was immunoSEQ multiplex PCR. The repertoire holds about 13,000 clones, with roughly 70% as singletons. The count of this clone is one. Its antigen is undetermined. Findings and caveats of the study: Active smokers at surgery had more clonal expansions than non-smokers.

This TCR came from an adult with Crohn's disease. The chain couples TRBV15 to TRBJ1-4; no reliable D call. The specimen sequenced was ileal tissue. The CDR3 here is CATSLDRREKLFF. CDR3 nucleotide sequence: TGTGCCACCAGCCTAGATCGACGAGAAAAACTGTTTTTT.